This record looks at one T cell receptor (beta chain) sequence and its context. One end of the junction does not line up with germline, which may come from a read error. The germline V gene has CDR1 MNHEY and CDR2 SVGAGI. This CDR3 is built from 14 residues. Per the study methods: Cell counts per sample came from amplifying reference gene primers. The repertoire was sequenced with immunoSEQ multiplex PCR; TCRdb's copy has only in-frame clones and lacks some. That table supplies the V and J calls and clone size; D and trimming were determined from the DNA. Here the sample spans 250,000 to 300,000 clones, 85% being singletons. The entry originates in a study of blood T cell repertoires in COVID-19. Overall study context: COVID-19 samples from acute and convalescent phases originated in the United States, Italy and Spain.

Input material: peripheral blood. The chain couples TRBV6-5 to TRBJ2-1; TRBD1 matches at 8 bases. This sequence originates from a man between 50 and 59 years old with active or convalescent COVID-19. The CDR3 DNA is TGTGCCAGCAGTCTTCGGACAGGGTACAGTGAGCAGTTCTTC. Its translation is CASSLRTGYSEQFF.